This record concerns one T cell receptor beta chain sequence. What it binds is not known. From germline, CDR1 is ENHRY and CDR2 SYGVKD. V lost 6 bases to trimming and J lost 0 bases, with 15 bases between them. The CDR3 spans 17 residues. This entry belongs to a study of T cells in localized non-small cell lung cancer. Whole-study findings and limits: Maximal T cell clonality occurred in uninvolved adjacent lung, with tumor ranking below it. It remains possible that heterogeneity exists, since only one tumor region was sequenced. The appearance of a median approximately 57 of the top 100 tumor clones was seen in adjacent lung.

This table comes from immunoSEQ multiplex PCR, and its TCRdb copy is limited to in-frame clones, with some not included. The sample has some 41,000 clones, 90% to 95% seen once; the top ten hold roughly a tenth. This TCR was recovered from a woman aged 40-69 years with stage II lung adenocarcinoma. Sample: PBMCs, taken before any cancer treatment. The chain employs TRBV10-3 and TRBJ2-6; the D call may be TRBD1 or TRBD2 (5 bases each). DNA for the CDR3: TGTGCCATCAGGGGACGGAAGACGGACTCTGGGGCCAACGTCCTGACTTTC. Translating gives CAIRGRKTDSGANVLTF.